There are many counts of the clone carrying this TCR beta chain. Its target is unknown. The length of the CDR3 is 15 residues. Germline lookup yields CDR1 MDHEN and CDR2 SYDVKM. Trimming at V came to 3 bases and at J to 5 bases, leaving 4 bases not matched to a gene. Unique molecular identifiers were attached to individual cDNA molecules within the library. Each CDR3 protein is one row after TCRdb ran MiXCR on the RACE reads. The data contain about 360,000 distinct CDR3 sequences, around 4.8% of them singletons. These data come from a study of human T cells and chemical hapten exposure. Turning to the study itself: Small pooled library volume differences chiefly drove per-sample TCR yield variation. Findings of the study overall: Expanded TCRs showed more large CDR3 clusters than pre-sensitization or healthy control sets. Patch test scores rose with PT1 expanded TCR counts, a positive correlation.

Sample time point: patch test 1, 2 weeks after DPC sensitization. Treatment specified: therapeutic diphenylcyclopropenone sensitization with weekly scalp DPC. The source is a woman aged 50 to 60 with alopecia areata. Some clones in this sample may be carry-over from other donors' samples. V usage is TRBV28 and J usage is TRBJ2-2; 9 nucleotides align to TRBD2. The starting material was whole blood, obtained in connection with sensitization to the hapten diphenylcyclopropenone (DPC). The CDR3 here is CASSFPSGKTGELFF. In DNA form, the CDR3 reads TGTGCCAGCAGTTTCCCTAGCGGGAAAACCGGGGAGCTGTTTTTT.